One sample yielded the 30 T cell receptor beta chains listed below, sequenced in a study of CD8+ T cells in alopecia areata. RNA, once extracted, was reverse transcribed into cDNA for use as the sequencing template. Assay used: immunoSEQ multiplex PCR; TCRdb lists only in-frame clones, some missing. The table records roughly 120,000 clones without singletons, the ten largest covering roughly a fifth. The sequenced sample was lesional skin. The receptors originated from a C3H/HeJ mouse with alopecia areata. MHC haplotype here: H2-k.

A remark on this clone: Mouse germline and gene names are used. From the germline J gene comes the end of the CDR3, since the read stops 4 residues before it. The V gene is TRBV13-3, the J gene TRBJ1-4; possible D gene TRBD1, 5 bases. CDR1 is NNHDY and CDR2 is SYVADS in the germline V gene. Trimming pared 4 bases from V and 3 bases from J, leaving 10 bases between. This CDR3 spans 14 amino acids. CDR3 DNA (partial): TGTGCCAGCAGTCCCGACAGAACCAACGAA. This encodes CASSPDRTNE. The complete CDR3 reads CASSPDRTNERLFF.

About this clone itself: At residue 13, the TCRdb protein departs from the DNA translation, so the protein shown here was derived from the DNA itself. Gene names denote mouse genes. CDR3: CASSILRTGVNSPLYF. CDR3 bases read: TGTGCCAGCAGTATATTAAGGACAGGGGTTAATTCGCCC. The gene calls are TRBV19 and TRBJ1-6; 9 positions agree with TRBD1. The CDR3 is cut off 3 residues early in the read; its end comes from the germline J gene. TRBJ1-6 is an ORF; its function is uncertain. V gave up 1 base and J gave up 6 bases; unmatched junction bases: 5. Germline CDR1 is FNHDT and CDR2 is SITEND (reference sequence). This CDR3 has 16 residues.

This clone was counted only a few times. Gene names follow the mouse nomenclature. The read terminates 4 residues ahead of where the CDR3 ends, so the germline J gene completes it. The chain combines TRBV19 with TRBJ2-3; 9 positions agree with TRBD2. Per germline, CDR1 FNHDT and CDR2 SITEND (reference sequence). The CDR3 has 13 amino acids. CDR3 bases read: TGTGCCAGCAGTTGGGGGGGCGGAGAA. It is translated as CASSWGGGE. The whole CDR3 protein is CASSWGGGETLYF.

This clone appeared a few times. The gene names here belong to mouse. The read ends 4 residues before the CDR3 terminus; that terminus is restored from the germline J gene. V and J are TRBV13-3 and TRBJ1-1, with 11 bases identical to TRBD1. The CDR3 sequence is 14 residues long. After removal of 5 bases from V and 4 bases from J, the junction contained 4 bases not matched to a gene. Germline V gene sequence: CDR1 NNHDY, CDR2 SYVADS. The covered CDR3 bases are TGTGCCAGCAGCGGACAGGGGGCCGGCACA. Its translation: CASSGQGAGT. The entire CDR3 is CASSGQGAGTEVFF.

This clone has just a few counts. Gene names refer to mouse genes. The CDR3 end is not reached by the read, which stops 4 residues before it; the germline J gene fills it in. This sequence joins TRBV13-3 and TRBJ2-7; 11 positions match TRBD2. CDR3 size: 16 residues. V was clipped by 4 bases and J by 3 bases; unmatched bases: 9. The germline V gene has CDR1 NNHDY and CDR2 SYVADS. The CDR3 region is CASSPRDWGSYYEQYF. The sequenced part of the CDR3 DNA is TGTGCCAGCAGTCCCCGGGACTGGGGGTCCTACTAT.

This clone was seen a few times. Gene names refer to mouse genes. Other DNA sequences within the sample encode an identical CDR3. The sequenced part of the CDR3 DNA is TGTGCCAGCTCTCCGGGGGGAAACTATGCT. Protein sequence: CASSPGGNYA. The full CDR3 sequence reads CASSPGGNYAEQFF. The chain carries TRBV12-1 and TRBJ2-1; the D gene is possibly TRBD2 (6 bases). Coverage ceases 4 residues before the CDR3 finishes, and the germline J gene fills in the end. CDR1 is SGHSN and CDR2 is HYEKVE in the germline V gene. V was clipped by 2 bases and J by 1 base, with 8 bases between them. The CDR3 contains 14 residues.

Only a few counts were recorded for this clone. Gene labels here are mouse ones. The sequence runs out 4 residues before the end of the CDR3; the remainder is reconstructed from the germline J gene. The chain links TRBV31 to TRBJ2-1; 9 bases line up with TRBD2. J gave up 5 bases and V 1 base, and 6 bases lay outside the gene matches. Per the germline V gene, CDR1 is GKSSPN and CDR2 is SITVG. This CDR3 region has 15 residues. The CDR3 bases that were read are TGTGCCTGGAGTCACAGACTGGGGGATGATGCT. Translated: CAWSHRLGDDA. The full CDR3 protein is CAWSHRLGDDAEQFF.

This clone has more than one count but fewer than ten. Gene names refer to mouse genes. The observed sequence ends 4 residues before the CDR3 terminus, with the missing tail filled in from the germline J gene. The gene calls are TRBV17 and TRBJ2-5, with D uncertain. Germline-derived CDR1 and CDR2 are MNHDT and YYDKIL. The CDR3 totals 15 residues. Deletions cut 0 bases from V and 0 bases from J, with 7 bases between. The CDR3 bases that were read are TGTGCTAGCAGTAGAGATCCAGTTAACCAAGAC. It is translated as CASSRDPVNQD. The CDR3 as a whole reads CASSRDPVNQDTQYF.

Regarding this clone: The protein listed by TCRdb differs at residue 13 from the translated DNA, so the DNA translation is shown. Germline and genes here are mouse. The sequenced CDR3 bases are TGTGCCAGCAGTGATAGGGACAGGGTGGAGAATTCGCCC. Protein: CASSDRDRVENSP. The full CDR3 protein is CASSDRDRVENSPLYF. J is TRBJ1-6 and V is TRBV13-3, with 9 bases identical to TRBD1. The CDR3 is cut off 3 residues early in the read; its end comes from the germline J gene. TRBJ1-6 is classed as an ORF, of uncertain function. Germline CDR1 is NNHDY and CDR2 is SYVADS. V lost 1 base to trimming and J lost 7 bases; unmatched junction nucleotides: 6. The CDR3 runs to 16 residues.

Details on this clone: The gene names given are mouse names. Coverage ceases 4 residues before the CDR3 finishes, and the germline J gene fills in the end. This chain connects TRBV14 to TRBJ2-5; weak D call: TRBD1 (6 bases). V gave up 5 bases and J gave up 0 bases, with 13 bases separating them. Germline V CDR1 and CDR2: SGHDT, FRDEAV. The CDR3 runs to 15 residues. The CDR3 is CASRGHRVNQDTQYF. The CDR3 DNA, read in part, is TGTGCCAGCAGGGGACACAGGGTTAACCAAGAC.

There are a few counts of this clone. Here the gene names and germline are mouse. The read ends 4 residues early relative to the CDR3; the germline J gene fills the gap. The rearrangement uses TRBV1 and TRBJ2-7; a weak D match, TRBD2 (5 bases). The CDR3 is 14 amino acids. Looked up from germline, CDR1 is NSQYPW and CDR2 is LRSPGD (reference sequence). V lost 3 bases to trimming and J lost 0 bases, with 9 bases between them. Partial CDR3 DNA: TGCACCTGCAGTGCTGGGGTTCTCTCCTAT. As protein: CTCSAGVLSY. The complete CDR3 sequence is CTCSAGVLSYEQYF. Full variable domain (rest looked up from reference TRBV1 and TRBJ2-7): VTLLEQNPRWRLVPRGQAVNLRCILKNSQYPWMSWYQQDLQKQLQWLFTLRSPGDKEVKSLPGADYLATRVTDTELRLQVANMSQGRTLYCTCSAGVLSYEQYFGPGTRLTVL.

In its sample, this clone was seen a few times. Gene names denote mouse genes. Sequencing ends 4 residues short of the CDR3 end; the germline J gene provides the rest. The chain joins TRBV19 to TRBJ2-5; TRBD2 matches at 9 bases. This CDR3 contains 14 residues. Germline values: CDR1 FNHDT, CDR2 SITEND (reference sequence). The covered CDR3 bases are TGTGCCAGCAGTCCGTGGGGGGGCGGGGAC. Protein product: CASSPWGGGD. The whole CDR3 region reads CASSPWGGGDTQYF.

As regards this clone: Gene names are the mouse ones. The read falls 4 residues short of the CDR3 end, and the missing part is taken from the germline J gene. This chain links TRBV29 with TRBJ1-2; possible D gene TRBD1, 6 bases. CDR3 length: 14 residues. Between the trimmed V and J ends, which lost 0 bases and 1 base, there was a span of 6 bases. Looked up from germline, CDR1 is MSHET and CDR2 is SYDVDS. CDR3 region: CASSLSGQNSDYTF. CDR3 bases read: TGTGCTAGCAGTTTATCGGGACAAAACTCC.

Comment on this clone: The germline and genes are mouse ones. The covered CDR3 bases are TGTGCCAGCAGTGAGTCGACAGGGCCCGGG. Amino acids: CASSESTGPG. The complete CDR3 reads CASSESTGPGQLYF. The chain couples TRBV13-3 to TRBJ2-2; 7 bases fit TRBD1. The CDR3 is cut off 4 residues early in the read; its end comes from the germline J gene. J lost 6 bases, V lost 2 bases, and 4 bases had no gene match. The germline V gene has CDR1 NNHDY and CDR2 SYVADS. This CDR3 contains 14 residues. Together with reference TRBV13-3 and TRBJ2-2, the CDR3 gives the full variable domain: EAAVTQSPRSKVAVTGGKVTLSCHQTNNHDYMYWYRQDTGHGLRLIHYSYVADSTEKGDIPDGYKASRPSQENFSLILELASLSQTAVYFCASSESTGPGQLYFGEGSKLTVL.

On this clone itself: Any gene name here is a mouse gene name. The CDR3 is cut off 4 residues early in the read; its end comes from the germline J gene. The chain couples TRBV16 to TRBJ2-1; D remains ambiguous. Germline CDR1 SGHSA, CDR2 FRNQAP. Trimming took off 1 base at V and 1 base at J, with 8 bases between the two ends. CDR3 length equals 15 residues. The CDR3 spells CASSLADKNYAEQFF. The CDR3 bases that were read are TGTGCAAGCAGCTTAGCAGACAAAAACTATGCT.

About this clone itself: Gene names are the mouse ones. The CDR3 reads CASNRDWEDTQYF. CDR3 bases read: TGTGCCAGCAATCGGGACTGGGAAGAC. The chain is built from TRBV13-3 and TRBJ2-5, with 9 positions matching TRBD2. Read sequence stops 4 residues before the CDR3 end, and the germline J gene provides the missing end. The CDR3 is 13 residues long. Germline lookup yields CDR1 NNHDY and CDR2 SYVADS.

This clone occurred a few times. At residue 13, the TCRdb amino acid sequence and the translated nucleotide sequence differ, so the protein here is the DNA translation. The genes and germline here are from mouse. The missing CDR3 end, 3 residues past where the read stops, is filled in from the germline J gene. This chain links TRBV1 with TRBJ1-3; 8 bases are shared with TRBD1. The CDR3 is 16 residues long. V dropped 0 bases and J dropped 2; count of bases not matched to a gene: 3. CDR1 and CDR2 (germline): NSQYPW, LRSPGD (reference sequence). The CDR3 DNA, read in part, is TGCACCTGCAGTGCAGATTACAGGGGGACTGGAAATACG. It translates to CTCSADYRGTGNT. The whole CDR3 is CTCSADYRGTGNTLYF.

This clone was counted a few times. The listed genes are named as in mouse. The read stops 4 residues short of the end of the CDR3; the missing end is completed from the germline J gene. The chain has TRBV13-3 and TRBJ2-2; D is perhaps TRBD2 (6 bases). The germline V and J ends were trimmed by 1 base and 0 bases, with 10 bases remaining between them. This CDR3 is built from 16 residues. Germline CDR1 NNHDY, CDR2 SYVADS. Partial CDR3 DNA: TGTGCCAGCAGTGATTCGGGGGACTCAAACACCGGG. Translating it yields CASSDSGDSNTG. The CDR3 in full is CASSDSGDSNTGQLYF.

This clone was detected many times. The gene symbols are mouse symbols. The observed sequence ends 4 residues before the CDR3 terminus, with the missing tail filled in from the germline J gene. The V and J genes are TRBV13-3 and TRBJ2-7; D is ambiguous. Trimming stripped 0 bases from V and 3 bases from J, with 7 bases between. This CDR3 has 13 amino acids. Germline V gene sequence: CDR1 NNHDY, CDR2 SYVADS. The sequenced part of the CDR3 DNA is TGTGCCAGCAGTGATGCCAGATTCTAT. Protein product: CASSDARFY. The full CDR3 protein is CASSDARFYEQYF.

This clone was observed a few times. Gene and germline names: mouse. The CDR3 loop is CASSFRGHAEQFF. The part of the CDR3 DNA that was read is TGTGCCAGCAGTTTCAGGGGGCATGCT. V usage is TRBV13-1 and J usage is TRBJ2-1, with 8 nucleotides matching TRBD1. The sequence runs out 4 residues before the end of the CDR3; the remainder is reconstructed from the germline J gene. This CDR3 spans 13 amino acids. From germline, CDR1 is NSHNY and CDR2 SYGAGN. V dropped 4 bases and J dropped 5; count of bases not matched to a gene: 2.

About this clone: Gene names and germline refer to mouse. CDR3 in amino acids: CASSIGQGANTGQLYF. The sequenced CDR3 bases are TGTGCCAGCAGTATAGGGCAGGGGGCAAACACCGGG. V gene TRBV19 combines with J gene TRBJ2-2, with 7 bases matching TRBD1. The CDR3 end is not reached by the read, which stops 4 residues before it; the germline J gene fills it in. Germline trimming cut 0 bases from V and 0 bases from J; bases unmatched to any gene: 2. The CDR3 has 16 residues. In germline, CDR1 is FNHDT, CDR2 SITEND (reference sequence).

In the case of this clone: Each gene name is a mouse one. The CDR3 is CASSGTGGKSYEQYF. The sequenced part of the CDR3 DNA is TGTGCCAGCAGTGGGACTGGGGGGAAGTCCTAT. The gene calls are TRBV13-3 and TRBJ2-7; 11 nucleotides line up with TRBD2. The CDR3 end is not reached by the read, which stops 4 residues before it; the germline J gene fills it in. CDR1 and CDR2 (germline): NNHDY, SYVADS. The V segment lost 3 bases and the J segment 1 base; nucleotides outside the gene matches: 3. The CDR3 is made up of 15 amino acids.

This clone was seen many times. The germline and genes are mouse ones. The read terminates 4 residues before the CDR3 end, so the remaining end is supplied by the germline J gene. This sequence joins TRBV13-3 and TRBJ2-1; unclear D gene. The CDR3 is 10 amino acids. Per germline, CDR1 NNHDY and CDR2 SYVADS. V gave up 9 bases and J gave up 6 bases, with 7 bases separating them. The DNA read from the CDR3 is TGTGCCACCGAGGGTGCT. Translating it yields CATEGA. The full CDR3 is CATEGAEQFF.

This clone was found many times. Germline and genes here are mouse. The read ends 4 residues shy of where the CDR3 ends; the end is completed using the germline J gene. The chain joins TRBV13-3 to TRBJ1-2, with unresolved D. Germline V gene sequence: CDR1 NNHDY, CDR2 SYVADS. With 1 base removed from V and 0 bases from J, the gap between germline ends came to 7 bases. This CDR3 is built from 14 residues. CDR3 sequence: CASSDSSTNSDYTF. The CDR3 bases that were read are TGTGCCAGCAGTGATAGCAGCACAAACTCC.

This clone was counted between two and nine times. Gene labels here are mouse ones. Coverage ceases 4 residues before the CDR3 finishes, and the germline J gene fills in the end. The V and J genes are TRBV1 and TRBJ2-2, with 10 bases that match TRBD2. V trimming: 3 bases; J trimming: 0 bases; junction bases outside the gene matches: 4. The V gene's germline CDR1 is NSQYPW and CDR2 LRSPGD (reference sequence). CDR3 length: 17 residues. CDR3 DNA (partial): TGCACCTGCAGTGCTGACTGGGGGGCTTCAAACACCGGG. This sequence encodes CTCSADWGASNTG. The entire CDR3 protein reads CTCSADWGASNTGQLYF.

Points on this clone: Translating the DNA gives a protein that differs from the TCRdb entry at residue 11; the protein shown here is that DNA translation. Germline and genes here are mouse. The read halts 3 residues ahead of the CDR3 end, with the missing end drawn from the germline J gene. The chain carries TRBV13-3 and TRBJ1-3; 7 bases are a match to TRBD1. Germline loops: CDR1 NNHDY, CDR2 SYVADS. V gave up 5 bases and J gave up 4 bases; unmatched junction bases: 6. The CDR3 length is 14 residues. The CDR3 bases that were read are TGTGCCAGCAGGCAGGGGGGAGGCGGAAATACG. It is translated as CASRQGGGGNT. In full, the CDR3 is CASRQGGGGNTLYF.

This clone was seen a handful of times. Gene names denote mouse genes. The CDR3 region is CASSTWGSQNTLYF. CDR3 DNA (partial): TGTGCCAGCAGCACCTGGGGTAGTCAAAAC. The chain links TRBV13-3 to TRBJ2-4; D perhaps matches TRBD2 (6 bases). The read terminates 4 residues ahead of where the CDR3 ends, so the germline J gene completes it. The CDR3 sequence is 14 residues long. Trimming removed 5 bases at V and 0 bases at J, with 10 bases between. Germline assignment: CDR1 NNHDY and CDR2 SYVADS. Together with reference TRBV13-3 and TRBJ2-4, the CDR3 gives the full variable domain: EAAVTQSPRSKVAVTGGKVTLSCHQTNNHDYMYWYRQDTGHGLRLIHYSYVADSTEKGDIPDGYKASRPSQENFSLILELASLSQTAVYFCASSTWGSQNTLYFGAGTRLSVL.

In regard to this clone: All gene names here are mouse names. The read ends 4 residues shy of where the CDR3 ends; the end is completed using the germline J gene. The V call is TRBV19, the J call TRBJ2-1, with 11 bases aligning to TRBD2. V lost 4 bases to trimming and J lost 5 bases; unmatched junction nucleotides: 5. CDR3 size: 15 residues. Germline loops: CDR1 FNHDT, CDR2 SITEND (reference sequence). The CDR3: CASSPDWGGNAEQFF. The sequenced part of the CDR3 DNA is TGTGCCAGCAGTCCCGACTGGGGGGGAAATGCT.

The sample holds a few counts of this clone. Mouse gene names and germline throughout. The read terminates 4 residues before the CDR3 end, so the remaining end is supplied by the germline J gene. This sample includes further DNA sequences coding for the same CDR3. The rearrangement joins TRBV19 to TRBJ2-3; the match to TRBD2 covers 9 bases. The CDR3 runs to 16 residues. V trimming: 2 bases; J trimming: 3 bases; junction bases outside the gene matches: 7. Germline loops: CDR1 FNHDT, CDR2 SITEND (reference sequence). CDR3 DNA (partial): TGTGCCAGCAGTATCCCCTTGGGGGGGCGCGCAGAA. Its translation: CASSIPLGGRAE. The CDR3, in full, reads CASSIPLGGRAETLYF. Full variable domain (remainder filled in from reference TRBV19 and TRBJ2-3): GGIITQTPKFLIGQEGQKLTLKCQQNFNHDTMYWYRQDSGKGLRLIYYSITENDLQKGDLSEGYDASREKKSSFSLTVTSAQKNEMAVFLCASSIPLGGRAETLYFGSGTRLTVL.

A remark on this clone: The gene names given are mouse names. From the germline J gene comes the end of the CDR3, since the read stops 4 residues before it. The chain links TRBV19 to TRBJ2-3, with 7 nucleotides matching TRBD2. CDR3 length: 14 amino acids. Germline CDR1 is FNHDT and CDR2 is SITEND (reference sequence). V lost 3 bases to trimming and J lost 2 bases; unmatched junction nucleotides: 3. The CDR3 is CASSTGGNAETLYF. Partial CDR3 DNA: TGTGCCAGCAGTACGGGGGGGAATGCAGAA. Supplemented by reference TRBV19 and TRBJ2-3, the full variable domain reads GGIITQTPKFLIGQEGQKLTLKCQQNFNHDTMYWYRQDSGKGLRLIYYSITENDLQKGDLSEGYDASREKKSSFSLTVTSAQKNEMAVFLCASSTGGNAETLYFGSGTRLTVL.